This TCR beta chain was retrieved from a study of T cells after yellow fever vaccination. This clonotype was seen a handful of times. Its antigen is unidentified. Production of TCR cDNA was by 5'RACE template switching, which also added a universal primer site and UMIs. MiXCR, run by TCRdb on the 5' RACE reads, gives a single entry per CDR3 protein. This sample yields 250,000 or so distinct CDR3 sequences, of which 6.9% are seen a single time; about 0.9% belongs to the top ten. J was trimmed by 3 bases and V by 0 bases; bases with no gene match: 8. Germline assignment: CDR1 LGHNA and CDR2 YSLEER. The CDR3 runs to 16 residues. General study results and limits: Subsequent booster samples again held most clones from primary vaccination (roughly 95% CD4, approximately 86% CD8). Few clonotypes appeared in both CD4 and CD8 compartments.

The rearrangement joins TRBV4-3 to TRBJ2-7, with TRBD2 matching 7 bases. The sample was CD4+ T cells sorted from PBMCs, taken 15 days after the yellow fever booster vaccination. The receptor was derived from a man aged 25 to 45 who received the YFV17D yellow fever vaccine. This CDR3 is CASSQDWGSGYYEQYF. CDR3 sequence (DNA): TGCGCCAGCAGCCAAGATTGGGGTAGCGGGTACTACGAGCAGTACTTC.